The sequence of this T cell receptor (beta chain) was determined in a study of PD-1 blockade in classical Hodgkin lymphoma. Whole-study findings and limits: What drove the repertoire differences, possibly disease activity or prior therapy, has not been defined. Complete responders started with a diversity level that resembled newly diagnosed patients at baseline.

The time point was: cycle 4 day 1 (C4D1), after more than five weeks of nivolumab. Each patient's relapse followed autologous stem cell transplantation, and brentuximab vedotin exposure varied. From thawed PBMCs, CD4+ T cells were purified using magnetic negative selection. Classifying best responses yielded complete response, partial response or progressive disease. The germline V gene has CDR1 KGHSH and CDR2 LQKENI. The CDR3 length is 13 residues. The V segment lost 6 bases and the J segment 5 bases; nucleotides outside the gene matches: 4. Some clones are missing from TCRdb's copy, which holds only in-frame ones; the method was immunoSEQ multiplex PCR. This table holds roughly 30,000 clones, 80% to 90% found once. Comments on this clone: Its antigen is as yet unknown.

The chain links TRBV18 to TRBJ2-1, with 7 bases identical to TRBD2. The sample consisted of CD4+ T cells from blood, taken before the fourth cycle of nivolumab. This clonotype originated in a human donor with classical Hodgkin lymphoma. In DNA, the CDR3 is TGTGCCAGCTCGTCGGGACTAAACAATGAGCAGTTCTTC. It is translated as CASSSGLNNEQFF. The full variable domain, rest sourced from reference TRBV18 and TRBJ2-1, is NAGVMQNPRHLVRRRGQEARLRCSPMKGHSHVYWYRQLPEEGLKFMVYLQKENIIDESGMPKERFSAEFPKEGPSILRIQQVVRGDSAAYFCASSSGLNNEQFFGPGTRLTVL.